This T cell receptor (beta chain) was obtained from a study of blood T cell repertoires in COVID-19. Turning to the study itself: Sources were T cells, B-cell-depleted T cells, or PBMCs; the material itself was cDNA or gDNA.

In the study's own analysis: Reference gene primer amplification gave estimated nucleated cell counts. TCRdb keeps only in-frame clones here, not all; method: immunoSEQ multiplex PCR. The V and J calls and clone size were taken over from that table, and D and trimming were inferred from the DNA. Here the sample spans fewer than 500,000 clones, roughly four fifths being singletons. Germline V gives CDR1 MNHEY, CDR2 SVGAGI. Trimming removed 7 bases at V and 5 bases at J, with 15 bases between. The CDR3 length is 13 residues. This clone was recorded only once. This chain connects TRBV6-5 to TRBJ2-7, with D perhaps matching TRBD1 (5 bases). Sequencing used peripheral blood. This sequence originates from a human donor with acute or convalescent COVID-19. The donor label of this sample is uncertain. CDR3 protein: CASTSQRQNEQYF. CDR3 coding DNA: TGTGCCAGCACCTCACAGCGACAGAACGAGCAGTACTTC.